This TCR beta chain was obtained from a study of blood T cell repertoires in COVID-19. Looking at the study overall: Both acute and convalescent COVID-19 samples were obtained from the United States, Italy and Spain. The cDNA or gDNA used as material had been derived from T cells, B-cell-depleted T cells, or PBMCs.

Profiled with immunoSEQ multiplex PCR; TCRdb holds only in-frame clones, not every one. The profile shows about 110,000 clones, almost 80% of them singletons. There are 16 residues in the CDR3. Per the germline V gene, CDR1 is MGHRA and CDR2 is YSYEKL. V lost 3 bases and J 0 bases, leaving 11 bases between the germline ends. This clonotype was sampled from a woman at least 80 years old with active or convalescent COVID-19. The chain combines TRBV4-1 with TRBJ1-4; the D is unclear. The sequenced sample was peripheral blood. The CDR3 sequence: CASSQTHRATNEKLFF. The CDR3 DNA reads TGCGCCAGCAGCCAGACACACAGAGCAACTAATGAAAAACTGTTTTTT.